The text below deals with one T cell receptor beta chain. Its binding antigen is unknown. No base-level quality is on record; no much larger clone is a single base apart. From the cysteine up to the phenylalanine, the CDR3 has a length of 14 residues. Only the CDR3 region is kept as DNA, spanning 42 bases read in frame from base 1. Compared with germline, V lacks 3 bases and J lacks 6 bases; bases without a gene match: 1. Sequences SGHTA (CDR1) and FQGTGA (CDR2) are obtained from the germline V gene. The transplants used related donors with nonmyeloablative bone marrow transplantation, and mixed chimerism in the human trials was transient. Unstimulated Tregs (CD4+CD25+CD127-), CD4+ non-Tregs (CD4+CD25-), CD4 and CD8 cells were FACS-sorted from thawed PBMCs. The patients were 4 recipients of combined kidney and bone marrow transplants from the ITN036ST trial, and samples were available only for these trial subjects. Healthy control blood was processed to PBMCs with a Ficoll density gradient and then cryopreserved, whereas patient PBMCs were collected both before and after transplant.

These data originate in a study of Tregs in tolerant kidney transplant recipients (dated by TCRdb to the late 2010s). Regarding the research as a whole: The study applied TCRbeta sequencing to find donor-specific regulatory T cells before combined kidney and bone marrow transplantation and then followed those same cells after transplant.

For TCRbeta CDR3 sequencing, genomic DNA was extracted from sorted cells using the QIAGEN DNeasy Blood and Tissue Kit. High-throughput TCRbeta CDR3 sequencing, which included PCR amplification with bias correction and internal controls, was done commercially through immunoSEQ. In the authors' own workflow: Unique productive TCRbeta sequences were defined by CDR3 nucleotide sequence where primers matched, otherwise by CDR3 amino acid sequence with Vbeta and Jbeta genes. Sorting error was corrected by removing sequences shared between sorted populations at a frequency ratio of 2:1 or less, and the remaining shared sequences were assigned to the higher population. Sequences were defined as donor-reactive when expanded at least 5-fold in CFSE-low cells versus unstimulated cells and present at a frequency of at least 0.01% in CFSE-low cells. Jensen-Shannon divergence, calculated on the top 100 TCRbeta sequences ranked by frequency, was used to quantify repertoire divergence. For any sample with multiple sequencing runs, sorting error was corrected in each run separately before the runs were pooled. TCRdb provides this immuneACCESS table in a form limited to in-frame rearrangements. Some clones are lacking; in checked studies, under half of them reflect an unresolved V gene, and why the rest are absent is not known. From that table come the V and J calls and clone size; the DNA was used to work out D and trimming. The sample table shows tens of thousands of clones, and 91% are seen once. About 1.6% of the sample is in the top ten clones.

Study-level results and caveats: The study was limited by small patient numbers, and the findings need validation in larger populations and under other immunosuppression protocols. For some patients the PCR primers changed over time, which made it impossible to compare the samples from those patients at the nucleotide level. Expanding Tregs with activated donor B cells appeared to identify the most biologically relevant and donor-specific TCRbeta repertoire. Biological reproducibility was not examined directly, but technical replication error appeared to be minimal. In tolerant patients, the expansion of donor-specific Tregs was greater than global Treg expansion, suggesting that the expansion was antigen-driven rather than nonspecific.

The sample was CD4+ T cells from blood (PBMCs), taken 24 months after the transplant. This TCR derives from a human patient who received a combined kidney and bone marrow transplant. It is possible that, after a transplant, some T cells come from the graft donor. This receptor chain uses TRBV7-3 and TRBJ2-1, with 11 junctional bases fitting TRBD2. For the CDR3, the sequence is CASSLGLAVNEQFF. The nucleotides read TGTGCCAGCAGCTTGGGACTAGCGGTCAATGAGCAGTTCTTC.